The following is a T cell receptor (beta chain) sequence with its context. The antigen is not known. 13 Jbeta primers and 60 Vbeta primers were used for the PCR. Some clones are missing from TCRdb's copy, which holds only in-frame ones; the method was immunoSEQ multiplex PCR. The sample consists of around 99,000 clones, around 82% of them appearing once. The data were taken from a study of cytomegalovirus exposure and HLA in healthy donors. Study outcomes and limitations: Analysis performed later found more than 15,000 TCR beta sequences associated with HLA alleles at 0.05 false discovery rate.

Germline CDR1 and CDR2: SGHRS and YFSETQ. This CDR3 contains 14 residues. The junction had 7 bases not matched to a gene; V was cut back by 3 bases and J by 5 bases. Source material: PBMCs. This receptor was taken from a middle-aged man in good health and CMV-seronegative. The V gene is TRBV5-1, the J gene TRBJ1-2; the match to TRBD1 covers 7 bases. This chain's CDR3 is CASSSTTGNYGYTF. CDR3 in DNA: TGCGCCAGCAGCTCTACGACAGGGAATTATGGCTACACCTTC.